Below, 18 T cell receptor beta chains from the same sample are listed, as sequenced in a study of cytomegalovirus exposure and HLA in healthy donors. The PCR had 60 Vbeta and 13 Jbeta primers. Assay: immunoSEQ multiplex PCR; the TCRdb copy retains only in-frame clones and omits some. The sample shows a few hundred thousand clones, roughly 80% of them seen only once. Material for sequencing was PBMCs. The receptors shown here come from a man in his forties in good health and CMV-seronegative.

The rearrangement links TRBV30 to TRBJ2-1; a weak D match, TRBD1 (6 bases). CDR1 and CDR2 from the germline V gene are GTSNPN and SVGIG (reference sequence). V dropped 4 bases and J dropped 2 bases, with 15 bases sitting between them. The CDR3 totals 15 residues. The CDR3 coding sequence is TGTGCCTGGAACCCGGGACAACCAACCTACAATGAGCAGTTCTTC. It translates to CAWNPGQPTYNEQFF.

In this sample, this clone turned up a few times. This rearrangement joins TRBV9 to TRBJ1-4; no firm D call. CDR1 is SGDLS and CDR2 is YYNGEE in the germline V gene. This CDR3 is built from 14 residues. Trimming took off 4 bases at V and 6 bases at J, with 13 bases between the two ends. The CDR3 bases are TGTGCCAGCAGCCCTTCGGGGAGTCATGAAAAACTGTTTTTT. Translating it yields CASSPSGSHEKLFF.

This chain uses TRBV12-5 with TRBJ2-7; 11 bases match TRBD2. This CDR3 contains 14 residues. Germline CDR1 and CDR2: LGHNT and FRNRAP. V was pared by 7 bases and J by 5 bases, with 7 bases of the junction left unmatched. The CDR3 coding sequence is TGTGCTAGTGCCCTTAGCGGGAGGGCCCACGAGCAGTACTTC. Translating it yields CASALSGRAHEQYF.

Here the CDR3 DNA reads TGTGCCACCAGCTTGTTTCCCGGGACTCGTTCCTACAATGAGCAGTTCTTC. Translation: CATSLFPGTRSYNEQFF. The chain has TRBV15 and TRBJ2-1; weak D call: TRBD2 (6 bases). V shed 5 bases and J shed 1 base, with 18 bases lying between them. The CDR3 totals 17 residues. Germline V gene lookup returns CDR1 LNHNV and CDR2 YYDKDF (reference sequence).

The rearrangement uses TRBV6-1 and TRBJ2-1; D uncertain. From germline, CDR1 is MNHNS and CDR2 SASEGT. V lost 6 bases, J lost 0 bases, and 12 bases lay in between. The CDR3 is 15 residues long. The CDR3 loop reads CASSTISSSYNEQFF. For the CDR3, the DNA is TGTGCCAGCAGCACTATTTCAAGCTCCTACAATGAGCAGTTCTTC.

The CDR3 DNA reads TGTGCCAGCAGTTTTCGACAGACCTCTGGAAACACCATATATTTT. Translated, it gives CASSFRQTSGNTIYF. The chain couples TRBV6-5 to TRBJ1-3; D may be TRBD1 (5 bases). CDR1 and CDR2 (germline): MNHEY, SVGAGI. The CDR3 consists of 15 residues. V dropped 4 bases and J dropped 0 bases, with 10 bases sitting between them.

The chain joins TRBV6-5 to TRBJ2-1; TRBD2 might be the D (6 bases). CDR1 is MNHEY, CDR2 SVGAGI, per germline. The CDR3 extends over 12 amino acids. V was clipped by 6 bases and J by 10 bases, with 13 bases between them. CDR3 in DNA: TGTGCCAGCAGCATGAGCGGAGGGGAGCAGTTCTTC. Translating it yields CASSMSGGEQFF.

The chain uses TRBV12-2 and TRBJ2-1; TRBD2, the table's D call, lacks a check against the DNA. TRBV12-2 is described as a pseudogene. CDR3 length: 15 residues. CDR3 sequence: CASSLAGGRDNEQFF. The CDR3 nucleotides are TGTGCAAGTAGTCTAGCGGGAGGCAGGGACAATGAGCAGTTCTTC.

This chain connects TRBV4-1 to TRBJ1-5; TRBD1 aligns across 8 bases. This CDR3 comprises 16 residues. The germline CDR1 and CDR2 sequences are MGHRA and YSYEKL. V was pared by 3 bases and J by 0 bases, with 4 bases of the junction left unmatched. CDR3 sequence (DNA): TGCGCCAGCAGCCAGTACGGACAGGGTAGCAATCAGCCCCAGCATTTT. Translation: CASSQYGQGSNQPQHF.

The V and J genes are TRBV2 and TRBJ2-2; unclear D gene. Deletions cut 2 bases from V and 1 base from J, with 8 bases between. The CDR3 is 15 amino acids. CDR1 is SNHLY and CDR2 is FYNNEI in the germline V gene. The CDR3 nucleotides are TGTGCCAGCAGTGAATCTCGACTGAACACCGGGGAGCTGTTTTTT. This sequence encodes CASSESRLNTGELFF.

The chain combines TRBV15 with TRBJ1-2; 8 bases agree with TRBD1. Germline V gene data show CDR1 as LNHNV and CDR2 as YYDKDF (reference sequence). With V trimmed by 4 bases and J by 6 bases, 10 bases remained unmatched. This CDR3 is 15 amino acids long. The CDR3 spells CATSIKYRGGNGYTF. The CDR3 DNA sequence: TGTGCCACCAGCATAAAGTACAGGGGGGGGAATGGCTACACCTTC.

A single count supports this clone. The chain links TRBV23-1 to TRBJ2-7; 7 bases align to TRBD1. TRBV23-1 carries the ORF label, with uncertain function. The CDR3 extends over 17 amino acids. V shed 2 bases, J shed 0 bases, and the junction held 10 bases outside the gene matches. The CDR3 nucleotides read TGCGCCAGCAGTCAAACCCCCCCCGACAGGGTCTCCTACGAGCAGTACTTC. Translating gives CASSQTPPDRVSYEQYF.

The chain couples TRBV5-1 to TRBJ2-3, with no clear D. The CDR3 consists of 16 residues. Germline V lookup: CDR1 SGHRS, CDR2 YFSETQ. V gave up 0 bases and J gave up 2 bases, with 13 bases separating them. The CDR3 nucleotides read TGCGCCAGCAGCTTGGGGGCTTCACCTAACACAGATACGCAGTATTTT. This codes for CASSLGASPNTDTQYF.

The rearrangement uses TRBV2 and TRBJ2-7; 8 bases are shared with TRBD2. Per germline, CDR1 SNHLY and CDR2 FYNNEI. V was clipped by 3 bases and J by 2 bases; unmatched bases: 6. CDR3 length equals 15 residues. The CDR3 here is CASSERAGAPYEQYF. The CDR3 nucleotides read TGTGCCAGCAGTGAGCGAGCGGGAGCCCCCTACGAGCAGTACTTC.

The CDR3 loop is CASSSPGLAGRETDTQYF. CDR3 nucleotide sequence: TGTGCCAGCAGTTCCCCTGGACTAGCGGGAAGAGAGACAGATACGCAGTATTTT. V usage is TRBV28 and J usage is TRBJ2-3, with TRBD2 matching over 12 bases. The CDR3 totals 18 residues. Germline assignment: CDR1 MDHEN and CDR2 SYDVKM. The trim removed 4 bases at V and 3 bases at J, leaving 11 bases unmatched.

The rearrangement uses TRBV5-6 and TRBJ2-2; maybe TRBD1 (6 bases). The CDR3 contains 17 residues. Between the trimmed V and J ends, which lost 2 bases and 1 base, there was a span of 15 bases. Germline V gene sequence: CDR1 SGHDT, CDR2 YYEEEE. The CDR3 loop is CASSFGPLQGNTGELFF. CDR3 in DNA: TGTGCCAGCAGCTTTGGTCCTCTACAGGGGAACACCGGGGAGCTGTTTTTT.

The chain links TRBV30 to TRBJ1-6, with 8 bases aligning to TRBD1. The CDR3 loop spans 16 amino acids. CDR1 and CDR2 from the germline V gene are GTSNPN and SVGIG (reference sequence). With V trimmed by 2 bases and J by 0 bases, 3 bases remained unmatched. The CDR3 coding sequence is TGTGCCTGGAGTTACAGGGGGAGCTCCTATAATTCACCCCTCCACTTT. It specifies CAWSYRGSSYNSPLHF.

The CDR3 reads CASSSRTYGYEQFF. The DNA of the CDR3 is TGTGCCAGCAGCTCACGGACATATGGATATGAGCAGTTCTTC. The V and J genes are TRBV7-8 and TRBJ2-1; D is perhaps TRBD1 (5 bases). Trimming removed 4 bases from V and 8 bases from J, with 15 bases in between. The CDR3 has 14 amino acids. Germline loops: CDR1 SGHVS, CDR2 FQNEAQ.